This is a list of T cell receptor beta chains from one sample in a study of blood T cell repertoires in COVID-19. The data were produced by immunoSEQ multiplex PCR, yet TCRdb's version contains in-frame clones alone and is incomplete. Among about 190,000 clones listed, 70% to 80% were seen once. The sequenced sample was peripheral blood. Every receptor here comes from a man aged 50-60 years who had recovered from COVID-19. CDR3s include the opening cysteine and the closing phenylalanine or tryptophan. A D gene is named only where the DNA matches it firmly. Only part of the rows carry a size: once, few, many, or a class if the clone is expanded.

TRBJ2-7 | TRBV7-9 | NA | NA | CASTDSNRVRTYEQYF | TGTGCCAGCACCGACTCGAACAGGGTACGGACCTACGAGCAGTACTTC
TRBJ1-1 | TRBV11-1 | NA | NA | CASSLTGGDTEAFF | TGTGCCAGCAGCTTAACCGGGGGGGACACTGAAGCTTTCTTT
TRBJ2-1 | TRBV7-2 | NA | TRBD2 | CASSLEPLAGTNEQFF | TGTGCCAGCAGCTTAGAACCCCTAGCGGGTACCAATGAGCAGTTCTTC
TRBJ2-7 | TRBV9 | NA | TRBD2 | CASSVGSGEESYEQYF | TGTGCCAGCAGCGTAGGTAGCGGGGAGGAGTCCTACGAGCAGTACTTC
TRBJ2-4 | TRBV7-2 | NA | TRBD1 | CASSLGHTGGAAKNIQYF | TGTGCCAGCAGCTTAGGACATACAGGGGGCGCTGCCAAAAACATTCAGTACTTC
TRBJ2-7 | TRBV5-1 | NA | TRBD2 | CASSLTSGPLEQYF | TGCGCCAGCAGCTTGACTAGCGGCCCTTTGGAGCAGTACTTC
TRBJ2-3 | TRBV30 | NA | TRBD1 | CAWSGPGQDSTDTQYF | TGTGCCTGGAGTGGGCCGGGACAGGATTCCACAGATACGCAGTATTTT
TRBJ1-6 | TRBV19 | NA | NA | CASTDRRNSPLHF | TGTGCCAGTACGGACAGACGAAATTCACCCCTCCACTTT
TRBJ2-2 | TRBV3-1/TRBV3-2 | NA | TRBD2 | CASSQVTMAGGPTGELFF | TGTGCCAGCAGCCAAGTCACCATGGCGGGAGGGCCCACCGGGGAGCTGTTTTTT
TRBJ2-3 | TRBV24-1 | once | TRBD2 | CATSDIGLAGVRDTQYF | TGTGCCACCAGTGATATCGGACTAGCGGGAGTAAGGGATACGCAGTATTTT
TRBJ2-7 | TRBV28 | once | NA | CASSLRRDEQYF | TGTGCCAGCAGTTTGCGCAGGGACGAGCAGTACTTC
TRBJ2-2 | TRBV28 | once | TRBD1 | CASSTQTGARGTGELFF | TGTGCCAGCAGTACCCAGACAGGGGCCCGAGGCACCGGGGAGCTGTTTTTT
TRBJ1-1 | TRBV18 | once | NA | CASSPLRGNTEAFF | TGTGCCAGCTCACCCCTCAGGGGGAACACTGAAGCTTTCTTT
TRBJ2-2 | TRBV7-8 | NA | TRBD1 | CASSTPTGVGRELFF | TGTGCCAGCAGCACCCCCACAGGGGTGGGTCGGGAGCTGTTTTTT
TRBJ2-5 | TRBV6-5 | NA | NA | CASGISGAAETQYF | TGTGCCAGCGGGATTAGCGGAGCCGCGGAGACCCAGTACTTC
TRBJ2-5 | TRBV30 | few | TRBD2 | CAWTIRTSGRAVSRETQYF | TGTGCCTGGACAATCCGGACTAGCGGGAGGGCGGTATCCCGGGAGACCCAGTACTTC
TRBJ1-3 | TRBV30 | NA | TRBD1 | CAWSVGTGGNTIYF | TGTGCCTGGAGTGTGGGGACAGGGGGAAACACCATATATTTT
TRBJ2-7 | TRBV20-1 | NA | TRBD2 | CSASAGTSGRADEQYF | TGCAGTGCTAGTGCTGGGACTAGCGGGAGAGCTGACGAGCAGTACTTC
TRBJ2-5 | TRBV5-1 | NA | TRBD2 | CASSLVPSGQVETQYF | TGCGCCAGCAGCTTGGTACCTAGCGGACAAGTCGAGACCCAGTACTTC
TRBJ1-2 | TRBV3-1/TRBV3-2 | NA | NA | CASSLTGNYGYTF | TGTGCCAGCAGCCTTACAGGGAACTATGGCTACACCTTC
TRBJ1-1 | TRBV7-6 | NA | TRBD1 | CASSLIRDGLGSGGTEAFF | TGTGCCAGCAGCTTAATTCGAGACGGTCTTGGTTCAGGGGGCACTGAAGCTTTCTTT
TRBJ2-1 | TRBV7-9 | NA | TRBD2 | CASSPPGLAVGEQFF | TGTGCCAGCAGCCCTCCGGGACTAGCGGTAGGGGAGCAGTTCTTC
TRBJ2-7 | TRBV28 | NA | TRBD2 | CASRDSGIHEQYF | TGTGCCAGCAGGGATAGCGGGATCCACGAGCAGTACTTC
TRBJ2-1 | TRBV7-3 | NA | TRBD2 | CASSNIAGADEQFF | TGTGCCAGCAGCAATATAGCGGGAGCGGATGAGCAGTTCTTC
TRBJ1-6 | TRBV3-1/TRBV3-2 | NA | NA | CASSQEYWAGHNSPLHF | TGTGCCAGCAGCCAAGAGTATTGGGCGGGTCATAATTCACCCCTCCACTTT
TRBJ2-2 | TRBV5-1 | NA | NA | CASSDTQVGTEELFF | TGCGCCAGCAGCGATACACAAGTGGGCACCGAGGAGCTGTTTTTT
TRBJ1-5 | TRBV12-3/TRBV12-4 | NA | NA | CASSLNTNQPQHF | TGTGCCAGCAGTTTAAACACCAATCAGCCCCAGCATTTT
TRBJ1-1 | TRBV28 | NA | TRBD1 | CASSSGQFEAFF | TGTGCCAGCAGTTCGGGACAGTTTGAAGCTTTCTTT
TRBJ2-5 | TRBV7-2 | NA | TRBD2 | CASSLGLAGGQETQYF | TGTGCCAGCAGCTTAGGGCTAGCGGGAGGACAAGAGACCCAGTACTTC
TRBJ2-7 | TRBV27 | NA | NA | CASSYRPGLSSSYEQYF | TGTGCCAGCAGTTATCGACCGGGACTTTCGTCATCCTACGAGCAGTACTTC
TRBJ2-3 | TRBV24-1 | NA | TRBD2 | CATSSRGLAGVGDTQYF | TGTGCCACCTCATCTCGAGGGCTAGCGGGAGTTGGAGATACGCAGTATTTT
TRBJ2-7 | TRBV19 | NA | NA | CASSTRGIYYEQYF | TGTGCCAGTAGTACCCGCGGGATTTACTACGAGCAGTACTTC
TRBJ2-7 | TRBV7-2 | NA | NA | CASRLGVGSRSYEQYF | TGTGCCAGCAGGTTGGGGGTCGGGAGTAGGTCTTACGAGCAGTACTTC
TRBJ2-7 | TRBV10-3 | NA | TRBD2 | CAAQSSGSFYEQYF | TGTGCCGCCCAGAGTAGCGGGAGCTTCTACGAGCAGTACTTC
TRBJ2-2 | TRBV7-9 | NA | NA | CASSLRPRRTAHTGELFF | TGTGCCAGCAGCTTACGCCCGAGGAGGACCGCGCACACCGGGGAGCTGTTTTTT
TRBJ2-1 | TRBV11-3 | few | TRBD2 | CASSVLAGGRNEQFF | TGTGCCAGCAGCGTACTAGCGGGAGGTCGCAATGAGCAGTTCTTC
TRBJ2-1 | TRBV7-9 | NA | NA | CASSLVGLAYEQFF | TGTGCCAGCAGCTTAGTGGGTTTAGCATATGAGCAGTTCTTC
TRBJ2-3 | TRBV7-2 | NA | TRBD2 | CASSPRLADTQYF | TGTGCCAGCAGCCCCAGACTAGCGGATACGCAGTATTTT
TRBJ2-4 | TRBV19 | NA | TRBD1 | CASSIVGTAKNIQYF | TGTGCCAGTAGTATAGTTGGGACAGCTAAAAACATTCAGTACTTC
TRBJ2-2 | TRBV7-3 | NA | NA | CASSLQGRLGTGELFF | TGTGCCAGCAGCTTACAGGGCCGCCTGGGGACCGGGGAGCTGTTTTTT
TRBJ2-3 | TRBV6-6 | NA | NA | CASRLRADTQYF | TGTGCCAGTCGTTTACGGGCAGATACGCAGTATTTT
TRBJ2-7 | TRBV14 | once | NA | CASSQVRTQTYEQYF | TGTGCCAGCAGCCAAGTGCGAACCCAAACCTACGAGCAGTACTTC
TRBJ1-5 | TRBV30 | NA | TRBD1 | CAWSLPDRQNQPQHF | TGTGCCTGGAGTTTACCGGACAGGCAGAATCAGCCCCAGCATTTT
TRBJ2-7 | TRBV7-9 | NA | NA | CASSLDGSHDEQYF | TGTGCCAGCAGCTTAGACGGGAGCCACGACGAGCAGTACTTC
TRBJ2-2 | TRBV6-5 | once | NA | CASVRAGNTGELFF | TGTGCCAGCGTCCGCGCAGGGAACACCGGGGAGCTGTTTTTT
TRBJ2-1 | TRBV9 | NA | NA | CASSVRSTPSYNEQFF | TGTGCCAGCAGCGTAAGAAGTACTCCCTCCTACAATGAGCAGTTCTTC
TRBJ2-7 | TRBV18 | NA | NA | CASSPTDSTYEQYF | TGTGCCAGCTCACCTACGGACTCGACATACGAGCAGTACTTC
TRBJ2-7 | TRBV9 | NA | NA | CASSPRDTYYEQYF | TGTGCCAGCAGCCCCCGGGACACCTACTACGAGCAGTACTTC
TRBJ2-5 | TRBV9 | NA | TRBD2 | CASSGPVGTSGNWGETQYF | TGTGCCAGCAGCGGGCCCGTGGGGACTAGCGGGAATTGGGGGGAGACCCAGTACTTC
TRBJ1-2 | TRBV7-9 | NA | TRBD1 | CASSLGGQLYGYTF | TGTGCCAGCAGCTTAGGGGGACAGCTTTATGGCTACACCTTC
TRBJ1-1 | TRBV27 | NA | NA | CASSLYPPRGNGNTEAFF | TGTGCCAGCAGTCTCTACCCCCCCCGGGGTAACGGGAACACTGAAGCTTTCTTT
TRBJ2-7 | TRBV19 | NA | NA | CASSMGRSSYEQYF | TGTGCCAGTAGTATGGGCAGATCCTCCTACGAGCAGTACTTC
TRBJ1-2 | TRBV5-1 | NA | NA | CASSSSIVGGNYGYTF | TGCGCCAGCAGCTCAAGTATCGTCGGAGGGAACTATGGCTACACCTTC
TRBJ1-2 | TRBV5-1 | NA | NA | CASSLDGDGAYGYTF | TGCGCCAGCAGCTTGGATGGAGACGGCGCCTATGGCTACACCTTC
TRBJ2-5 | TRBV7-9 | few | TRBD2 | CASSAGRGGHRQETQYF | TGTGCCAGCAGCGCTGGGAGGGGAGGCCATCGACAAGAGACCCAGTACTTC
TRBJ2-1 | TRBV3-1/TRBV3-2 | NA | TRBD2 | CASSQERAGGLFF | TGTGCCAGCAGCCAAGAGCGAGCGGGAGGCCTGTTCTTC
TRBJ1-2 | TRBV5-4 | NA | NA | CASSYGGESNYGYTF | TGTGCCAGCAGCTATGGTGGGGAGTCTAACTATGGCTACACCTTC
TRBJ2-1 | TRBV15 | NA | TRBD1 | CATSRGRGQYNEQFF | TGTGCCACCAGCAGAGGCAGGGGGCAGTACAATGAGCAGTTCTTC
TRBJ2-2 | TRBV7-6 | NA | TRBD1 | CASKRVGQGDSGELFF | TGTGCCAGCAAGCGAGTCGGACAGGGGGACTCCGGGGAGCTGTTTTTT